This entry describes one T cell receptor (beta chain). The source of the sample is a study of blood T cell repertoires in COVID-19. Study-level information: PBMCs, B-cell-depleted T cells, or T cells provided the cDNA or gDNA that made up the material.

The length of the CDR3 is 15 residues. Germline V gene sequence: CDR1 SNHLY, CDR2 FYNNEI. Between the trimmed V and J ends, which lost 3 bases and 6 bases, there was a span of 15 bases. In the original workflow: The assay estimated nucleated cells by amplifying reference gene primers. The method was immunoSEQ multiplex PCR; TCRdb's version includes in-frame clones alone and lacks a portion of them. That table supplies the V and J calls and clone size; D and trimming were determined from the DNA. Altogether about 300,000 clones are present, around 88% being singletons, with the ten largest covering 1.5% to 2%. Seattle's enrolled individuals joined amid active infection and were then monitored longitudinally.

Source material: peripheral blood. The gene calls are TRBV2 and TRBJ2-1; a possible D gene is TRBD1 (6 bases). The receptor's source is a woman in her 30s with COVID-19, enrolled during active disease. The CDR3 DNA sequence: TGTGCCAGCAGTGACCGGGACACCTCCCCCAATGAGCAGTTCTTC. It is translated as CASSDRDTSPNEQFF. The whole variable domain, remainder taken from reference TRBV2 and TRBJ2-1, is EPEVTQTPSHQVTQMGQEVILRCVPISNHLYFYWYRQILGQKVEFLVSFYNNEISEKSEIFDDQFSVERPDGSNFTLKIRSTKLEDSAMYFCASSDRDTSPNEQFFGPGTRLTVL.